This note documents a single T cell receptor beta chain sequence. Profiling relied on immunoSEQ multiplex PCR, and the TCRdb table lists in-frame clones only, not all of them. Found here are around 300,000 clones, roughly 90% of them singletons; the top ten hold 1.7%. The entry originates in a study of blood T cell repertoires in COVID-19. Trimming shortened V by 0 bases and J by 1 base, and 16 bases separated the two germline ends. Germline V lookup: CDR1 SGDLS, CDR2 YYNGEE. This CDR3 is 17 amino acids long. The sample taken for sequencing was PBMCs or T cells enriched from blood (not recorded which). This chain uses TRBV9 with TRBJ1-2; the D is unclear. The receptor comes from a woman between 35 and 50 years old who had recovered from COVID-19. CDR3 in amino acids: CASSVAAGSYYNYGYTF. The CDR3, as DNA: TGTGCCAGCAGCGTAGCTGCAGGATCCTATTATAACTATGGCTACACCTTC.